This TCR beta chain was sequenced during a study of T cells after yellow fever vaccination (dated by TCRdb to 2018 to 2020). Describing the broader study: Libraries from fractions with low cell numbers were prepared with the SMART-Seq v4 Ultra Low Input RNA kit. Bulk PBMC replicates and cell subsets were isolated from blood drawn at multiple timepoints before and after both primary and secondary immunization. Bulk TCR alpha and beta repertoires were sequenced longitudinally to track T-cell clones before and after primary and booster YFV17D yellow fever vaccination. Two healthy male donors made up the cohort, one aged 18 to 29 years and the other aged 30 to 40 years. Results and caveats for the whole study, not just this receptor: Only two donors were included in the study, so the extent to which the findings can be generalized is limited. A small fraction of clonotypes showed up in both the CD4 and CD8 compartments, probably as a result of convergent recombination. Most clones expanded after primary vaccination (approximately 96% of CD4 and 88% of CD8) were re-detected after the booster, suggesting that broad memory maintenance occurred. Compared with the primary T-cell response, the secondary T-cell response was weaker but faster, peaking on day 5 rather than day 15. Computational filtering was needed because FACS-sorted repertoires could contain abundant contaminating clonotypes from the bulk population.

This clonotype came up a few times. Its binding antigen is unknown. Base-call qualities are not available, and no considerably larger clone is one nucleotide away. The treatment or condition label here, explained by the study, means: live attenuated yellow fever vaccine strain. At each blood-draw timepoint, two biological replicates of bulk PBMCs were obtained. PBMCs were isolated from peripheral blood using a standard Ficoll-Paque protocol. TriZol was used to extract RNA from bulk PBMCs, CD4 and CD8 fractions, and dextramer-positive and dextramer-negative fractions. The trim is 7 bases for V and 4 bases for J, with a gap of 20 bases between the germline ends. The CDR3 has 16 amino acids, counting the end cysteine and phenylalanine. Of all the DNA, just the CDR3 is kept, 48 bases in frame from base 1. The germline V gene sets CDR1 to SGHVS and CDR2 to FQNEAQ. Synthesis of TCR cDNA relied on 5'RACE template switching, a step that introduced a universal primer site along with unique molecular identifiers. Priming of cDNA synthesis was performed from both the TCR alpha and TCR beta constant segments. Library amplification involved two PCR steps, and the second step added sample barcodes and sequencing adapters. Sequencing of the libraries was done on either Illumina HiSeq 2500 (2x100 bp) or NovaSeq (2x150 bp). Per the authors' processing: MIGEC was used to demultiplex reads and collapse the reads into UMI consensus sequences, and MiXCR was used for V(D)J alignment. Vaccine-responding clonotypes were identified with edgeR using replicate PBMC samples, with FDR below 0.01 and a log2 fold change above 5 up to day 15 being required. CD4 or CD8 identity was assigned to each bulk clonotype according to whether the clonotype was present at higher abundance in the sequenced CD4 repertoire or the sequenced CD8 repertoire. TCRdb trimmed the raw reads at Q25, called clones with MiXCR and kept productive beta chains. CDR3 protein duplicates are merged, each entry listing the most common genes and DNA. These V and J calls originate from TCRdb's pipeline instead of the authors' own analysis. The sample has about 350,000 distinct CDR3 sequences on record, approximately 8% of them singletons. The ten biggest clones cover 15% to 20% of the sample.

Rearrangement joined TRBV7-8 to TRBJ1-5, and perhaps TRBD1 as D gene, on 5 matching bases. The receptor was isolated from a man younger than 35 who received the YFV17D yellow fever vaccine. The source was PBMCs, collected about 41 days after the first yellow fever vaccination. The CDR3 region reads CASTLGVVGINQPQHF. The nucleotide sequence is TGTGCCAGCACCCTAGGGGTTGTGGGGATTAATCAGCCCCAGCATTTT.